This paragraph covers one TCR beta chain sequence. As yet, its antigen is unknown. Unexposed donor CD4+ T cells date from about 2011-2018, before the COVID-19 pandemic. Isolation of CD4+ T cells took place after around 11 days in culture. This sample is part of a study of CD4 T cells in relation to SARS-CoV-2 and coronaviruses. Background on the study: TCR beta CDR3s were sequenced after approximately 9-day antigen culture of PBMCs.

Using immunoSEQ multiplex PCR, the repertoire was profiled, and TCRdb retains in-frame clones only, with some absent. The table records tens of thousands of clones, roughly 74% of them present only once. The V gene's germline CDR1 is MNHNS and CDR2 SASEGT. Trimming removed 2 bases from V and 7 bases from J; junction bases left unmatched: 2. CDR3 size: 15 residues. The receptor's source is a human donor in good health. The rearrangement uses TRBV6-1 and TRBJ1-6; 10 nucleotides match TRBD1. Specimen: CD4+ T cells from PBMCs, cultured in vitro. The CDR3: CASSESGQGNSPLHF. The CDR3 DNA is TGTGCCAGCAGTGAATCGGGACAGGGGAATTCACCCCTCCACTTT.